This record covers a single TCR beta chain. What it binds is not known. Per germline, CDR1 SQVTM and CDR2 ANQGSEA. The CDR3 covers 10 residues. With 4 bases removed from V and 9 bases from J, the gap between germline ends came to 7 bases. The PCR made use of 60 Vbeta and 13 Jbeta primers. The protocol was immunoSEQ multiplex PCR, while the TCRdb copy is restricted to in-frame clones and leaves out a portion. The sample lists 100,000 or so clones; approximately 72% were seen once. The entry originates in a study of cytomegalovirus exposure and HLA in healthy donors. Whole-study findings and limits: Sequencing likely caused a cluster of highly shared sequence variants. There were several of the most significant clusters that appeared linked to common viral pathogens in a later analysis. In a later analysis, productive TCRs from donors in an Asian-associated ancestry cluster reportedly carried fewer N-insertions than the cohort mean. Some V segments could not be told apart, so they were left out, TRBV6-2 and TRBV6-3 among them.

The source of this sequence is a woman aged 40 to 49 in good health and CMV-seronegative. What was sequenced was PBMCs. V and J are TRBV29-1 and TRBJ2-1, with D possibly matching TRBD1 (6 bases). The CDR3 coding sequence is TGCAGCGTTGTCAGGGGTGAGCAGTTCTTC. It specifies CSVVRGEQFF.